The entry below describes one T cell receptor (beta chain). This clone was observed a few times. Its antigen target is currently unknown. The record has no base qualities; no much larger clone is one base away. This specimen comes from a study of CD4 T cells in relation to SARS-CoV-2 and coronaviruses (dated by TCRdb to the early 2020s). With regard to the full study: The ViraFEST assay cultured PBMCs with antigen for roughly nine days, then sequenced TCR beta CDR3s to find antigen-specific clonal expansions. An HIV-1 Nef peptide pool or a culture without peptide was used as the negative reference condition. The study assessed, at the TCR clonotype level, memory CD4+ T cell crossreactivity between SARS-CoV-2 and common cold coronavirus spike proteins. Patient-derived lymphoblastoid cell lines were used to map the HLA restriction of shared crossreactive spike epitopes. The Adaptive Biotechnologies TCR-sequencing kit was used to sequence samples from a few pre-COVID donors and the naive versus memory experiments, whereas other data were Illumina-based. A different, Illumina-based TCR-beta assay was used to sequence expansion assays from other donors in the study. The full study reports these points: The study was limited by small numbers of patients and tested TCRs. No donor contributed both pre-pandemic and post-infection samples, which limited tracing the source of pre-existing responses. Approximately 61% of donors had memory CD4+ clonotypes that crossrecognized SARS-CoV-2 and at least one common cold coronavirus spike. Since the crossreactivity analysis centred on spike protein, crossreactivity against other viral proteins was not assessed. Crossreactive clones showed significantly weaker SARS-CoV-2-driven expansion than monoreactive clones, consistent with antigenic imprinting.

V loses 5 bases of germline sequence and J loses 4 bases, and the interval between the two ends is 15 bases. The germline V gene encodes CDR1 SGHRS and CDR2 YFSETQ. The CDR3 runs 15 amino acids, cysteine and phenylalanine included. Only the CDR3 DNA is retained, 45 bases long and in frame from the first base. CD4+ T cells from unexposed donors were collected before the COVID-19 pandemic (2011-2018). After around 11 days of culture, CD4+ T cells were isolated with the EasySep CD4+ T cell isolation kit. As far as cell numbers permitted, CD4+ T cells from unexposed donors were tested for reactivity against SARS-CoV-2 S and N as well as four spike pools from common cold coronaviruses. About 2 million PBMCs per well were cultured in IMDM with approximately 5% human AB serum and around 10 IU/ml IL-2. Half of the culture medium was replaced with fresh IL-2-containing medium on days 3 and 7. In general, every peptide culture condition was set up in three replicate wells. Leukapheresis product for the unexposed donors was purchased commercially. Ficoll-Paque PLUS gradient centrifugation was used to isolate PBMCs from leukapheresis product or whole blood. The PBMCs went either fresh into the expansion assay or into cryopreservation at -140 degrees C. The QIAamp Micro DNA Kit was used to extract genomic DNA from the CD4+ T cells.

The protocol used for the library was the immunoSEQ multiplex PCR assay. The original pipeline was this. Preprocessing removed nonproductive sequences and CDR3s not starting with C, not ending with F or W, or shorter than 7 amino acids. Antigen-specific clonotypes were called with the MANAFEST web app on the basis of expansion relative to the reference and to other culture wells. A clone was considered positive if the clone showed significant expansion compared with the reference culture in 2 of 3 replicate wells at an FDR below 0.05. Positive clones also required significant expansion versus all other tandem wells and an odds ratio above 5. CDR3 homology was measured as pairwise Levenshtein distance, computed with the stringdist R package after trimming three terminal residues from each end. This is the immuneACCESS table as TCRdb keeps it, with only in-frame sequences that have V and J called. A part of the clones is gone; compared with another copy, unresolved V genes explain less than half, and the rest is unexplained. That table is the source of V, J and clone size, and D and trimming were worked out from the DNA. This sample holds 25,000 to 35,000 clones; around 72% were observed only once. Roughly an eighth of the sample comes from the top ten.

The sequence was collected from a human donor in good health. The chain is assembled from TRBV5-1 and TRBJ2-2; the D gene is possibly TRBD2, with 6 bases matching. Sequenced input: CD4+ T cells from PBMCs, cultured in vitro. The CDR3 protein is CASRTSSVSTGELFF. The DNA sequence follows: TGCGCCAGCAGAACTAGCTCGGTGAGCACCGGGGAGCTGTTTTTT.